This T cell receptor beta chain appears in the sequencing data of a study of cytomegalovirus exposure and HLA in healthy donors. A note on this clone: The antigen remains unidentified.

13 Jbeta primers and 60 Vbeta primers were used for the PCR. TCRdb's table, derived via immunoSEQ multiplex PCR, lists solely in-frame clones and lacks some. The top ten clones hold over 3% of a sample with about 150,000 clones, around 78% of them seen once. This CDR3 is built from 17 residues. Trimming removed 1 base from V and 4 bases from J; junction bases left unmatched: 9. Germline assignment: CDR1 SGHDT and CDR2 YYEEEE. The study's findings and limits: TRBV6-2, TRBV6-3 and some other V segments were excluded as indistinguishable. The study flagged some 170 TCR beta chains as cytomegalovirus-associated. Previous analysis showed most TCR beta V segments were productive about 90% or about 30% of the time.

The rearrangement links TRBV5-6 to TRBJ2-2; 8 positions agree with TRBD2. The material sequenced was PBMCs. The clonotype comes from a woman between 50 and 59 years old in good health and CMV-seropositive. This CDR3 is CASSLPGGPSGTGELFF. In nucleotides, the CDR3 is TGTGCCAGCAGCTTGCCGGGAGGGCCTTCGGGCACCGGGGAGCTGTTTTTT.